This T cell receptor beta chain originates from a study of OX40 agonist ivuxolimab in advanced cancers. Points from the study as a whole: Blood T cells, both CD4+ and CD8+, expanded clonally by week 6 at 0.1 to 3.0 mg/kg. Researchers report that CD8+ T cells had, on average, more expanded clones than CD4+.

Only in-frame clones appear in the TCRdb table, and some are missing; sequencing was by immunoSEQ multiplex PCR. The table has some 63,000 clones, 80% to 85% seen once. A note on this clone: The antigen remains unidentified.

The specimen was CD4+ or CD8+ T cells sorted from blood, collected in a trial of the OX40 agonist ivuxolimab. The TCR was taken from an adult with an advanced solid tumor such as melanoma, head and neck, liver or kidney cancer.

CDR3 region: CASSLGTGNEQFF. Written as DNA, the CDR3 is TGTGCCAGCAGCCTAGGTACAGGTAATGAGCAGTTCTTC. The V and J genes are TRBV7-2 and TRBJ2-1; tentatively, D is TRBD1 (5 bases). CDR1 and CDR2 (germline): SGHTA, FQGNSA. The V end lost 5 bases, the J end lost 7 bases, and 12 bases lay between the germline ends. The CDR3 loop spans 13 amino acids.